The source of this T cell receptor beta chain is a study of cytomegalovirus exposure and HLA in healthy donors (dated by TCRdb to the late 2010s). Background for the entire study: According to an earlier analysis of several hundred of the donors, some 170 million T cells yielded roughly 110 million unique TCR beta sequences and 276 Gb of sequence data. An early release covering roughly 580 HLA-typed donors comprised about 300 gigabases of sequencing data and tens of millions of unique TCR sequences. The genetic ancestry cluster associated with self-reported Caucasian donors included 81% of the approximately 410 genotyped donors. The study aimed to test whether cataloging public T cell receptors could reveal signatures of past pathogen exposure. The study used immunosequencing to profile the T cell repertoires of approximately 630 subjects and linked those repertoires to cytomegalovirus serostatus. Along with the approximately 700-subject first cohort, a separate validation cohort of over a hundred different subjects was used. To predict cytomegalovirus infection status, the study brought together high-throughput TCR immunosequencing, statistical association of individual TCRs with disease status, and machine learning. To study patterns of TCR occurrence, a later analysis re-analyzed previously published TCR beta repertoires from 700 or so donors and added high-resolution HLA genotyping. The later analysis used no new phenotypic data to find candidate immune exposures, relying instead on TCR beta sequences and their occurrence across donors. An earlier analysis of around 540 of the donors applied high-throughput TCR beta sequencing to assess whether each TCR beta V gene segment acted as functional or pseudogenic. Donor age, sex, ethnicity and CMV serostatus were collected together with the repertoire data. A later genetic analysis took genome-wide SNP genotypes for about three fifths of the 666 donors and used that subset as a discovery cohort. All discovery cohort repertoires had been generated using a single sequencing platform. Class I and class II HLA loci were covered by the typing at four-digit resolution. Typing coverage varied by locus: about 620-640 donors for A, B, C, DRB1 and DQB1; roughly 500 for DQA1; over 600 for DPA1; roughly 470 for DPB1. Roughly five DR-DQ haplotypes were handled as single units for association and clustering, since linkage in the cohort was strong. Among about 400 genotyped donors of the cohort, an average of approximately 220,000 unique TCR beta nucleotide sequences was sequenced per donor, of which approximately 18% were non-productive.

Libraries were built with the immunoSEQ multiplex PCR assay. For the multiplex PCR, a mixture combining 60 forward primers for TCR Vbeta segments and 13 reverse primers for TCR Jbeta segments was used. The CDR3 region of rearranged TCR beta genes was amplified from genomic DNA by a multiplex PCR assay. Amplified TCR beta libraries were sequenced as 87-base-pair reads on the Illumina HiSeq System. As for the authors' bioinformatics: In a later analysis, roughly 80 million unique TCR beta chains were counted across the roughly 610 repertoires, and roughly 9.9 million of these chains were shared by at least two donors. Raw reads were error-corrected and collapsed into unique sequences with a nearest-neighbor algorithm that merged closely related sequences to remove PCR and sequencing errors. V, D and J gene segments were assigned by aligning CDR3 sequences to IMGT reference sequences. Each retained sequence needed at least a six-nucleotide match to both a V gene segment and a J gene segment. A rearrangement counted as productive if the CDR3 had no stop codons and remained in frame with V and J, and every other rearrangement counted as non-productive. CDR3 was defined by IMGT convention, running from the second conserved V-encoded cysteine to the conserved J-encoded phenylalanine. The earlier analysis of about 570 of the donors excluded any sequence lacking an unambiguous match to a single V gene segment. In an earlier analysis of approximately 560 of the donors, a V segment was called functional when productive rearrangements were above 56.7%, and segregating when the standard deviation between donors exceeded 5%. A statistical classification framework was built to diagnose cytomegalovirus status from the catalog of TCR beta chain sequences. In a later analysis, TCR nucleotide sequences were compared against IMGT/GENE-DB human TR gene sequences so that V and J genes could be assigned. In a later analysis, CDR3 sequences and most-parsimonious VDJ recombination scenarios were assigned using the TCRdist pipeline. A later analysis defined each TCR beta chain by its CDR3 amino acid sequence plus V-gene family, and excluded reads lacking a unique V-gene family. A later analysis removed roughly 590 highly shared, low-generation-probability nucleotide sequences to deal with suspected cross-contamination and a sequencing artifact. A later analysis calculated a clonal expansion index for each public chain from normalized within-repertoire ranks of inferred template counts. In a later analysis, generation probabilities were computed with a VDJ recombination model fitted to out-of-frame rearrangements, and the resulting probabilities were checked against IGoR. A later analysis scored TCR-TCR, TCR-HLA and TCR-CMV co-occurrence with hypergeometric tests, applying a repertoire-size bias correction to TCR pairs. In a later analysis, false discovery rates were estimated by permuting HLA or CMV assignments 20 times. In a later analysis, co-occurring TCRs were grouped with DBSCAN, and TCRdist sequence similarity was added when clustering was performed within HLA-allele-positive subsets. Co-occurrence clustering excluded repertoires with fewer than 30,000 or more than 120,000 public chains, plus five with anomalous nucleotide sharing. TCRdb provides this immuneACCESS table in a form limited to in-frame rearrangements. Some clones are lacking; in checked studies, under half of them reflect an unresolved V gene, and why the rest are absent is not known. The DNA gave D and trimming, while V, J and clone size come from that table. The sample data list under 110,000 clones, and less than 80% of these were observed just once. Roughly 3.9% of the sample lies in the top ten.

General conclusions and limits of the study: In an earlier analysis of around 600 of the donors, most TCR beta V segments appeared in productive rearrangements about 87% or about 30% of the time, broadly matching IMGT annotations. The authors suggested that the approach could potentially be extended to other disease states and immunological phenotypes. In a later analysis, most CMV-associated TCR beta chains were found to appear HLA-restricted, with HLA associations seemingly driven largely by CMV exposure. For the cohort, immune exposure information was limited to CMV serostatus. HLA typing was unavailable for some donors at each locus, so association tests used only the typed subset. In a later analysis, HLA-associated TCR beta chains were found to be more clonally expanded and to have lower generation probabilities than equally common non-associated chains. The sequencing pipeline was judged likely to have produced a cluster of highly shared sequence variants as a technical artifact. A further reported finding was that TCR beta sequences accurately predicted the HLA-A and HLA-B alleles for most subjects in the first cohort. A later analysis found that TCR association rates varied across HLA loci, with DRB1 alleles showing the most associated TCRs and HLA-C alleles the fewest. A later analysis reported that several top co-occurrence clusters appeared linked to parvovirus B19, influenza, CMV and Epstein-Barr virus. A total of roughly 160 TCR beta chains were listed by the study as associated with cytomegalovirus. In this cohort, only TCR beta chains were sequenced, and detectable features were limited by the absence of alpha or paired-chain data. Sequencing depth was assumed to be roughly uniform across donors in the presence/absence analyses, though that assumption may not hold. V-gene and J-gene trimming of TCR beta chains was associated with a missense DCLRE1C variant in a later genetic analysis, and the association was replicated in an independent cohort. Most TCR sequences were seen in very few donors, while some public TCRs were found in many individuals. In both the original and validation cohorts, the classifier was reported to diagnose cytomegalovirus status with high specificity and sensitivity. Linkage disequilibrium might explain the correlated functional status among segregating V segments, but an unknown experimental factor could not be excluded. A later analysis associated 16,951 TCR beta sequences with specific HLA alleles at a false discovery rate of 0.05. When HLA alleles, especially DR and DQ, strongly co-occurred, TCR associations were difficult to assign to individual alleles. In a later genetic analysis, fewer N-insertions in productive TCRs were reported among donors in an Asian-associated ancestry cluster than the roughly 700-donor mean. Because counts were too low, 15 or so rarely observed V segments, including chromosome 9 orphons, were excluded from the earlier analysis of 587 of the donors. Three of the identified cytomegalovirus-associated TCR beta chains were confirmed in vitro to be specific for cytomegalovirus antigens.

For this clone: It lacks a known antigen. No base qualities exist here, and no much larger clone lies one base off it.

The cohort consisted of fewer than 700 healthy bone marrow donors. Cohort members were all nominally healthy when sampled, although unrecorded immune exposures were likely present. The donor was CMV seronegative and belonged to the group of around 400 seronegative cohort members. Each donor provided a peripheral blood sample, and peripheral blood mononuclear cells were used for TCR beta sequencing. The Qiagen DNeasy Blood Extraction Kit was used to extract genomic DNA from the blood cell samples. This TCR derives from a man aged 55 to 69 in good health and CMV-seronegative. The sample comprised PBMCs.

The DNA is as follows: TGTGCCAGCAGTGACCGGGACAGGGGTACCTACGAGCAGTACTTC. The encoded protein is CASSDRDRGTYEQYF. The chain is assembled from TRBV25-1 and TRBJ2-7; 10 bases in the junction line up with TRBD1. The germline V gene gives CDR1 as MGHDK and CDR2 as SYGVNS. The germline V end is reduced by 3 bases and the J end by 2 bases; junction bases left unmatched: 4. The CDR3 holds 15 amino acids from the cysteine to the phenylalanine. The entry retains the CDR3 DNA only, 45 bases that are in frame from base 1.